This TCR beta chain appears in the sequencing data of a study of human T cells and chemical hapten exposure. Study-wide background: The use of 2% DPC on around 2 cm by around 2 cm of upper inner arm skin constituted sensitization.

Study-wide results and caveats: All donors were alopecia patients, so their immunity may differ from that of healthy people.

This clonotype has more than one count but fewer than ten. Its antigen is unknown. Regarding time point: patch test 2, 6 weeks after DPC sensitization. Treatment indicated: therapeutic diphenylcyclopropenone sensitization with weekly scalp DPC. Non-pregnant alopecia patients aged 18 to 70, suitable for DPC therapy. The CDR3 runs to 13 residues. Germline loops: CDR1 MNHNY, CDR2 SVGAGI (reference sequence). J lost 5 bases, V lost 5 bases, and 6 bases had no gene match. One entry per CDR3 protein results from TCRdb running MiXCR on the RACE reads. The table has 360,000 or so distinct CDR3 sequences, about 6.9% seen once.

The receptor was isolated from a woman younger than 30 with alopecia areata. Some clones in this sample may be carry-over from other donors' samples. The material was whole blood, obtained in connection with sensitization to the hapten diphenylcyclopropenone (DPC). The chain employs TRBV6-6 and TRBJ2-7; TRBD1 aligns across 7 bases. CDR3: CASSHRQGHEQYF. CDR3 bases: TGTGCCAGCAGTCATCGACAGGGCCACGAGCAGTACTTC.